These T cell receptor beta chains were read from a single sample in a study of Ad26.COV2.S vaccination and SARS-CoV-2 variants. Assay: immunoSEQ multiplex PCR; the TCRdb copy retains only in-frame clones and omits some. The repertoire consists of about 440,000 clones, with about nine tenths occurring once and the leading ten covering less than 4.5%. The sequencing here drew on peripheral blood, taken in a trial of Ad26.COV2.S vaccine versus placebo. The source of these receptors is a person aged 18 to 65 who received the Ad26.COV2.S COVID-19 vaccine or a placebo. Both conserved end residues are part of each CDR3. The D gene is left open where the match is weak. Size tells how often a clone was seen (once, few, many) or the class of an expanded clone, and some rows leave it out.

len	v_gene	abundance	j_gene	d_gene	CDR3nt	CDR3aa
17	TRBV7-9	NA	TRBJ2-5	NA	TGTGCCAGCAGCTTAGTTGGACACGGACTGAGGCTGGAGACCCAGTACTTC	CASSLVGHGLRLETQYF
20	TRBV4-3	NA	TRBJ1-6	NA	TGCGCCAGCAGCCAAGATATTGGAGGGGCCGCGAGCTCCTATAATTCACCCCTCCACTTT	CASSQDIGGAASSYNSPLHF
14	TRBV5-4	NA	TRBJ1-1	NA	TGTGCCAGCAGCTACGGAGGAGGGAACACTGAAGCTTTCTTT	CASSYGGGNTEAFF
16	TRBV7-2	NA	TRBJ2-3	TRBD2	TGTGCCAGCAGCCGGACGGCTAGCGGGAGTCAAGATACGCAGTATTTT	CASSRTASGSQDTQYF
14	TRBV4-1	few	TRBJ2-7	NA	TGCGCCAGCAGCCAAGAGGCGTTATCCTACGAGCAGTACTTC	CASSQEALSYEQYF
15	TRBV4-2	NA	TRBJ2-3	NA	TGTGCCAGCAGCCAAGACCCCAGCAGCACAGATACGCAGTATTTT	CASSQDPSSTDTQYF
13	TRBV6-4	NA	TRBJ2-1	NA	TGTGCCAGCAGTGACTTTCAGTACAATGAGCAGTTCTTC	CASSDFQYNEQFF
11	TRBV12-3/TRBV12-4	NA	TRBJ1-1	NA	TGTGCCAGCAGTTTCGGGACTGAAGCTTTCTTT	CASSFGTEAFF
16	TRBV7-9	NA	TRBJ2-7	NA	TGTGCCAGCAGCTTAGGAGCCGGGCCGTACTCCTACGAGCAGTACTTC	CASSLGAGPYSYEQYF
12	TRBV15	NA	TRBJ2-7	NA	TGTGCCACCAGCAGGGTTCTGGGAGGGCAGTACTTC	CATSRVLGGQYF
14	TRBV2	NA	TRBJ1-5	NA	TGTGCCAGCAGTGAACGGGTCTTCTCGGGGCCCCAGCATTTT	CASSERVFSGPQHF
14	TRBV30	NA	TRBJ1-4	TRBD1	TGTGCCTGCCACGGGGGCAGGGGGGACGAAAAACTGTTTTTT	CACHGGRGDEKLFF
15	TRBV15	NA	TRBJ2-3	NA	TGTGCCACCAGCAGGGAAGGGGCCAGCACAGATACGCAGTATTTT	CATSREGASTDTQYF
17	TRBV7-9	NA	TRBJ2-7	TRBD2	TGTGCCAGCACCCCCTTCCCCACTAGCGGGATTTCCTACGAGCAGTACTTC	CASTPFPTSGISYEQYF
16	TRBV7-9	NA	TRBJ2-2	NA	TGTGCCAGCAGCCCCCGGACCGGGGGCGAGACCGGGGAGCTGTTTTTT	CASSPRTGGETGELFF
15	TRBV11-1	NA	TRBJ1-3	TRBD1	TGTGCCAGCAGCTTCAGGACAGGGACTGGAAACACCATATATTTT	CASSFRTGTGNTIYF
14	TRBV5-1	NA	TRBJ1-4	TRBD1	TGCGCCAGCAGTTCCAGGGGGCTGGGCGAAAAACTGTTTTTT	CASSSRGLGEKLFF
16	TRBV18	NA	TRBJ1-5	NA	TGTGCCAGCTCACCATTGGGGCCTCCTCGCAATCAGCCCCAGCATTTT	CASSPLGPPRNQPQHF
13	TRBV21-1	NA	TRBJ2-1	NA	TGTGCCAGCAGCATCCTAACAGGGGGTGAGCAGTTCTTC	CASSILTGGEQFF
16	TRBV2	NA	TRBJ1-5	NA	TGTGCCAGCAGTAACGGGGGCGCGATTCCCAATCAGCCCCAGCATTTT	CASSNGGAIPNQPQHF
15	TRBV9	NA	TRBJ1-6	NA	TGTGCCAGCAGCGTAGGACAGAGATTAAATTCACCCCTCCACTTT	CASSVGQRLNSPLHF
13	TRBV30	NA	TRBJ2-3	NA	TGTGCCTGGGGGACTTCTAGCACAGATACGCAGTATTTT	CAWGTSSTDTQYF
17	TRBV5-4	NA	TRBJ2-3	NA	TGTGCCAGCAGCTTGGCGATACTAGACCTGTTCACGAATACGCAGTATTTT	CASSLAILDLFTNTQYF
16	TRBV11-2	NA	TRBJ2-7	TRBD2	TGTGCCAGCAGCTTAGATCGTGCGGGAGGGCTGAGGGAGCAGTACTTC	CASSLDRAGGLREQYF
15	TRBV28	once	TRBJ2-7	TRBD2	TGTGCCAGCAGTTTACGGCTAGCGGGATCCTACGAGCAGTACTTC	CASSLRLAGSYEQYF
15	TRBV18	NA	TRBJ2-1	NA	TGTGCCAGCTCACCACCCGGGACTGGCTACAATGAGCAGTTCTTC	CASSPPGTGYNEQFF
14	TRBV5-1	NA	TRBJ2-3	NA	TGCGCCAGCAGCTTGGTAGCCCTCACAGATACGCAGTATTTT	CASSLVALTDTQYF
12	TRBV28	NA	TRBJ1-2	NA	TGTGCCAGCAGTCTCCGAGACTATGGCTACACCTTC	CASSLRDYGYTF
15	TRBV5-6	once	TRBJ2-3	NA	TGTGCCAGCAGCTTGGGGCAGGCGCTGAGGGATACGCAGTATTTT	CASSLGQALRDTQYF
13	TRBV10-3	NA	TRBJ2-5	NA	TGTGCCACCCGGGGAGTCAAGGGGGAGACCCAGTACTTC	CATRGVKGETQYF
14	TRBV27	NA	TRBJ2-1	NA	TGTGCCAGCAGAGTGCGGGCGGGTTACAATGAGCAGTTCTTC	CASRVRAGYNEQFF
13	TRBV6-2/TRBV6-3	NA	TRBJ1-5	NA	TGTGCCAGCAGTTTGGGCGTAATCTCGCCCCAGCATTTT	CASSLGVISPQHF
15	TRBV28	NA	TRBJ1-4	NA	TGTGCCAGCAGCTTTCGGGGGAGTTTTAGGAAAAAACTGTTTTTT	CASSFRGSFRKKLFF
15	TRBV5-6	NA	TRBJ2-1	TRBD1	TGTGCCAGCAGCGCCGGGACAGGGTACTACAATGAGCAGTTCTTC	CASSAGTGYYNEQFF
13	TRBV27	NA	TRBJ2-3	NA	TGTGCCAGCAGTCTCGGGGGTAGGGATACGCAGTATTTT	CASSLGGRDTQYF
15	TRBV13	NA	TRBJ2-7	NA	TGTGCCAGCAGCTTAGGAGGGGCGATCACCTACGAGCAGTACTTC	CASSLGGAITYEQYF
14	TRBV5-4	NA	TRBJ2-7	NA	TGTGCCAGCAGCTTGGCCGGCCGTACTTACGAGCAGTACTTC	CASSLAGRTYEQYF
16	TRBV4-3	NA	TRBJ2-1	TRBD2	TGCGCCAGCAGCCAAGGCGGGAGGCTTACCTACAATGAGCAGTTCTTC	CASSQGGRLTYNEQFF
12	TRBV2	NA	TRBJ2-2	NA	TGTGCCAGCTTAGGGAACGCCGGGGAGCTGTTTTTT	CASLGNAGELFF
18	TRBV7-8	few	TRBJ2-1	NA	TGTGCCAGCAGCCCTTTTCGCCGGGGGACCGGGACCTACAATGAGCAGTTCTTC	CASSPFRRGTGTYNEQFF
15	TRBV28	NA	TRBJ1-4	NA	TGTGCCAGCAGTTCCCCGGGGGGACGGAATGAAAAACTGTTTTTT	CASSSPGGRNEKLFF
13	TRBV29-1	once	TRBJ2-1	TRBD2	TGCAGCACGTCTAGCGGACTATACAATGAGCAGTTCTTC	CSTSSGLYNEQFF
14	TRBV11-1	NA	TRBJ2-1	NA	TGTGCCAGCAGCCGGGACGGGTATTACAATGAGCAGTTCTTC	CASSRDGYYNEQFF
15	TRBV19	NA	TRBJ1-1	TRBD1	TGTGCCAGGGTCAGCCGGGACAGGGAAAGCAGTGAAGCTTTCTTT	CARVSRDRESSEAFF
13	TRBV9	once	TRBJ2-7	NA	TGTGCCAGCAGCGTAGGTTCGGGGAACGAGCAGTACTTC	CASSVGSGNEQYF